This TCR beta chain was found in a study of T cell clonotyping in hematopoietic cell transplantation. About the research overall: Pretransplant recipient samples were taken after cytoreduction.

Whole-study findings and limits: CD4 and CD8 repertoire contributions could not be separated without sorting. Graft donor and pretransplant recipient Inverse Simpson Index values predicted broader posttransplant TCR diversity. After transplant, recipient diversity fell while pathologically expanded clonotypes grew through day 180.

Time point reported: recipient sample about 28 days before transplant, after cytoreduction. For this clone: Its antigen is not known. The junction differs from germline at one of its ends, possibly a read error.

Measured with immunoSEQ multiplex PCR; TCRdb has only the in-frame clones, and not every one. The profile shows tens of thousands of clones, approximately 95% of them singletons. CDR3 size: 13 residues. Germline values: CDR1 SNHLY, CDR2 FYNNEI. The clonotype was recovered from a man aged 40-55 years with chronic myeloid leukemia. Some clones in this sample may be carry-over from other donors' samples. The sample here was peripheral blood mononuclear cells, taken before stem cell transplant. The chain uses TRBV2 and TRBJ1-1, with a weak D call TRBD1 (5 bases). The CDR3 coding sequence is TGTGCCAGCAGTTTGGGGCTGAAAACTGAAGCTTTCTTT. Amino acids: CASSLGLKTEAFF.